This entry features one T cell receptor (beta chain) sequence. Its antigen is currently unknown. This CDR3 comprises 14 residues. CDR1 SGHKS and CDR2 YYEKEE come from the germline V gene (reference sequence). With V trimmed by 5 bases and J by 10 bases, 7 bases remained unmatched. This entry is derived from a study of shared clonotypes between healthy human individuals. Broader study findings: Clonotypes shared by all four sorted-subset donors had higher generation probabilities than non-shared clonotypes. Large depth notwithstanding, sorted-subset sequencing proved incomplete by rarefaction.

Donors were healthy HIV-negative adults without recent acute infections or vaccinations. The table came from immunoSEQ multiplex PCR; TCRdb's copy has only in-frame clones and leaves some out. The table includes roughly 1,100,000 clones, roughly 75% detected once. The clonotype comes from a man younger than 35 in good health. This chain uses TRBV5-5 with TRBJ1-6, with TRBD1 identical over 9 bases. The sample comprised memory CD4+ T cells sorted from blood. Stated subset: CD45RA-negative fraction. The chain's CDR3 is CASRGQGAISPLHF. The CDR3 DNA follows: TGTGCCAGCAGGGGACAGGGAGCAATATCACCCCTCCACTTT.